These T cell receptor beta chains were read from a single sample in a study of blood T cell repertoires in COVID-19. The table came from immunoSEQ multiplex PCR; TCRdb's copy has only in-frame clones and leaves some out. The repertoire holds approximately 360,000 clones, around 89% seen once, with over 0.9% in the top ten. Sequencing was done on a sample of PBMCs or T cells enriched from blood (not recorded which). Receptors originate from a woman under 40 with acute COVID-19. CDR3s include the opening cysteine and the closing phenylalanine or tryptophan. Fields, in order: V gene, J gene, D gene, clone size, CDR3 DNA, CDR3 protein. The D gene is left open where the match is weak. Not every row has a clone size; where given, it reads once, few, many or a size class.

>TRBV10-3|TRBJ1-2|-|-
TGTGCCATCAGTGAGGAAGGTCAGGGCAACTATGGCTACACCTTC
CAISEEGQGNYGYTF
>TRBV7-3|TRBJ2-1|TRBD2|-
TGTGCCAGCAGCCCAGGGGGGACTAGCGACTATGAGCAGTTCTTC
CASSPGGTSDYEQFF
>TRBV2|TRBJ1-5|TRBD1|-
TGTGCCAGCAGGGGACAGGGCAATCAGCCCCAGCATTTT
CASRGQGNQPQHF
>TRBV11-1|TRBJ2-7|TRBD1|-
TGTGCCAGCAGCTTGCCCGAGACAGGGCGAGAGCAGTACTTC
CASSLPETGREQYF
>TRBV30|TRBJ2-2|TRBD2|-
TGTGCCTGGAGTATCAGCGGGGGGGCCGGCGGGGAGCTGTTTTTT
CAWSISGGAGGELFF
>TRBV7-2|TRBJ1-5|TRBD1|-
TGTGCCAGCAGCCTTGACAGGGTGCGTCAGCCCCAGCATTTT
CASSLDRVRQPQHF
>TRBV11-2|TRBJ1-3|-|-
TGTGCCAGCAGCCCCCCTAATGGTGCCTCTGGAAACACCATATATTTT
CASSPPNGASGNTIYF
>TRBV2|TRBJ2-1|-|-
TGTGCCAGCAGGGGGACATGGCATGAGCAGTTCTTC
CASRGTWHEQFF
>TRBV19|TRBJ2-3|-|-
TGTGCCAGTAGATGGAGAAGCAGCACAGATACGCAGTATTTT
CASRWRSSTDTQYF
>TRBV12-2|TRBJ1-2|-|once
TGTGCAAGTCGCCTCTACCCCTATGGCTACACCTTC
CASRLYPYGYTF
>TRBV5-5|TRBJ2-1|TRBD2|-
TGTGCCAGCAGCTGGGACGGGGGGGACAATGAGCAGTTCTTC
CASSWDGGDNEQFF
>TRBV28|TRBJ1-1|TRBD1|-
TGTGCCAGCGGCGATACGGTAGGGGGCCCTGAAGCTTTCTTT
CASGDTVGGPEAFF
>TRBV10-3|TRBJ2-3|TRBD1|-
TGTGCCATCAGGGGGACAGGGACAGATACGCAGTATTTT
CAIRGTGTDTQYF
>TRBV7-9|TRBJ1-2|-|-
TGTGCCAGCAGCTTAGCGATTGGGCCTTCCGGAGGCGGCTACACCTTC
CASSLAIGPSGGGYTF
>TRBV4-1|TRBJ1-2|-|-
TGCGCCAGCAGCCAGGATACAGGGACGCGCCACTATGGCTACACCTTC
CASSQDTGTRHYGYTF
>TRBV5-1|TRBJ2-1|TRBD2|-
TGCGCCAGCAGCCCCTATAGCGGGGGGGCCGGTATGCAGTTCTTC
CASSPYSGGAGMQFF
>TRBV18|TRBJ1-2|-|-
TGTGCCAGCTCACCACCGTCGGGGGAAGGCTACACCTTC
CASSPPSGEGYTF
>TRBV6-2/TRBV6-3|TRBJ1-1|-|few
TGTGCCAGCAGTTACTCGGCAGGCTTAGCTTTCTTT
CASSYSAGLAFF
>TRBV5-1|TRBJ2-7|TRBD1|-
TGCGCCAGCAGCTTGGGGGCAGGGGGCTACGAGCAGTACTTC
CASSLGAGGYEQYF
>TRBV9|TRBJ1-2|-|-
TGTGCCAGCAGCGTAGGAAGGGGCGTCTATGGCTACACCTTC
CASSVGRGVYGYTF
>TRBV18|TRBJ2-2|-|-
TGTGCCAGCTCACCGGTAGGAGGGGCGCGGACCGGGGAGCTGTTTTTT
CASSPVGGARTGELFF
>TRBV27|TRBJ2-7|TRBD1|-
TGTGCCAGCAGTTCAGGGGGCAGGGACGAGCAGTACTTC
CASSSGGRDEQYF
>TRBV11-1|TRBJ2-7|TRBD1|-
TGTGCCAGCAGCCTCTACAGGGGCTCCTACGAGCAGTACTTC
CASSLYRGSYEQYF